This T cell receptor (beta chain) was identified during a study of cytomegalovirus exposure and HLA in healthy donors. Trimming removed 4 bases at V and 0 bases at J, with 13 bases between. Germline CDR1 is SGDLS and CDR2 is YYNGEE. This CDR3 spans 15 amino acids. The count of this clone is one. Both 60 Vbeta primers and 13 Jbeta primers went into the PCR. TCRdb keeps only in-frame clones here, not all; method: immunoSEQ multiplex PCR. This table holds 150,000 to 200,000 clones, around 67% found once. The gene calls are TRBV9 and TRBJ1-2, with D perhaps matching TRBD1 (6 bases). This TCR derives from a woman younger than 35 in good health and CMV-seropositive. The sample comprised PBMCs. Written as DNA, the CDR3 is TGTGCCAGCAGCCTAAACGACAGGTCTAACTATGGCTACACCTTC. It is translated as CASSLNDRSNYGYTF.